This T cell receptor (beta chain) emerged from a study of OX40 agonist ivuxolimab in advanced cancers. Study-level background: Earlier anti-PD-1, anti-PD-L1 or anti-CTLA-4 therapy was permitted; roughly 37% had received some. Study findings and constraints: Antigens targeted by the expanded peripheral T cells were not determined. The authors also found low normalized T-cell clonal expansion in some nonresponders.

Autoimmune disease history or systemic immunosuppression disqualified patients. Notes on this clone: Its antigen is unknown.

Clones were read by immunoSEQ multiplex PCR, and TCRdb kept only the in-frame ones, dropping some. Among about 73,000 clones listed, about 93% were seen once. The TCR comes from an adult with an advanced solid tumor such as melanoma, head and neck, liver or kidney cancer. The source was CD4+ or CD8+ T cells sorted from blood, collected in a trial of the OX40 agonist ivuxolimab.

CDR3 nucleotides: TGTGCCAGCAGTTTTGGACTAGCGGGAGGACAGAATGAGCAGTTCTTC. It specifies CASSFGLAGGQNEQFF. V gene TRBV2 combines with J gene TRBJ2-1; TRBD2 agrees at 14 bases. V was clipped by 5 bases and J by 7 bases; unmatched bases: 7. The germline V gene encodes CDR1 SNHLY and CDR2 FYNNEI. CDR3 length equals 16 residues.